This TCR beta chain was identified in a study of blood T cell repertoires in COVID-19 (dated by TCRdb to about 2020). For the wider study: Samples from collaborators originated in the United States, Italy and Spain and spanned both the acute and convalescent phases of COVID-19. The material from the prospective study consisted of cDNA or gDNA derived from T cells, B-cell-depleted T cells, or PBMCs. Subjects who had been exposed to COVID-19, were actively infected with it, or had recovered from it provided the deeply sampled blood TCRbeta repertoires that made up the dataset. The repertoires were made available in a free public database intended to serve as a resource for research on the immune response to SARS-CoV-2. The samples were drawn from two sources: the first 160 participants of the ongoing ImmuneRACE study, and 1,200 or so subjects contributed by 6 global collaborators. The sample metadata nearly always contained a de-identified subject ID, COVID-19 status, age in years and sex. Where available, HLA class I and class II types were obtained from metadata supplied by the sample provider rather than from assay-based typing.

TCRbeta CDR3 regions were amplified from genomic DNA using the immunoSEQ Assay, a bias-controlled multiplex PCR. The authors processed their data as follows. The number of nucleated cells in each sample was estimated by amplification of reference gene primers within the assay. To quantify the absolute abundance of each unique TCRbeta CDR3 rearrangement, sequence reads were collapsed and filtered. For each sample, productive Simpson clonality was calculated as the square root of Simpson's diversity index across productive rearrangements. TCRdb carries this immuneACCESS record with in-frame sequences only. Its versions omit some clonotypes, under half of them owing to an unresolved V gene in the studies checked, with the rest unexplained. The D gene and trimming were derived from the DNA, and the V and J assignments and clone size from that table. Here the sample has roughly 340,000 clones; 80% to 90% occur a single time. The ten largest clones take up about 6.9% of the sample.

Concerning this clone itself: No cognate antigen has been identified for it. There are no base qualities to consult, and no much larger clone falls within one base.

In the germline V gene (reference sequence), CDR1 corresponds to LNHDA and CDR2 to SQIVND. Relative to germline, V is 6 bases shorter and J is 5 bases shorter, with 5 bases between their ends. From the cysteine up to the phenylalanine, the CDR3 has a length of 11 residues. Kept here is only the CDR3 DNA, which spans 33 bases and is read in frame from base 1. In Seattle, one collaborating source enrolled patients while the infection was active and tracked those patients longitudinally over the course of disease. The collaborating institutions used their own protocols to collect whole blood in K2EDTA tubes. For TCRbeta analysis, collaborators shipped samples in one of three forms: frozen whole blood, isolated PBMCs, or DNA extracted from either of those sample types. What the work shows at the level of the full study, not this receptor alone: How much clinical and demographic metadata was included differed by source and by participant, and the metadata was provided uncurated.

The sequenced sample consisted of peripheral blood. The sequence derives from a woman in her forties or fifties with COVID-19, enrolled during active disease. Recombination connected TRBV19 to TRBJ2-1, with no confident D gene call. Read as DNA, the sequence is TGTGCCAGTAGAGACAACAATGAGCAGTTCTTC. Translated, this gives CASRDNNEQFF.